The 32 T cell receptor beta chains below come from one sample, sequenced in a study of CD8+ T cells in alopecia areata. In each case, RNA was isolated and then reverse transcribed into cDNA as the sequencing template. Profiling relied on immunoSEQ multiplex PCR, and the TCRdb table lists in-frame clones only, not all of them. Of a few hundred thousand clones in the sample, about 58% were seen once. Treatment defined: oral pan-JAK inhibitor, 5-10 mg twice daily. Sequences were derived from CD4+ T cells sorted from blood, sampled at week 4, from a patient treated with tofacitinib. The source is a human donor with alopecia areata.

The chain carries TRBV7-2 and TRBJ2-3; 9 bases fit TRBD2. V lost 2 bases, J lost 1 base, and 4 bases stayed unmatched. Germline V gene sequence: CDR1 SGHTA, CDR2 FQGNSA. This CDR3 region has 16 residues. The CDR3 nucleotides read TGTGCCAGCAGCTTATGGGCTAGCGGGGGCACAGATACGCAGTATTTT. This encodes CASSLWASGGTDTQYF.

In DNA, the CDR3 is TGTGCCAGCTCACCACGCCCCGCAGGGGGCACAGAGACCCAGTACTTC. This translates into CASSPRPAGGTETQYF. The gene calls are TRBV18 and TRBJ2-5, with 8 nucleotides matching TRBD1. The germline V gene encodes CDR1 KGHSH and CDR2 LQKENI. J lost 4 bases, V lost 1 base, and 8 bases had no gene match. This CDR3 is built from 16 residues.

The chain has TRBV15 and TRBJ2-1; D is unclear. This CDR3 has 11 amino acids. V shed 0 bases and J shed 8 bases, with 2 bases lying between them. The germline gives CDR1 LNHNV, CDR2 YYDKDF (reference sequence). CDR3 loop: CATSRDHEQFF. CDR3 in DNA: TGTGCCACCAGCAGAGATCATGAGCAGTTCTTC.

The chain couples TRBV5-6 to TRBJ2-7, with a tentative D call TRBD2 (6 bases). Germline values: CDR1 SGHDT, CDR2 YYEEEE. The CDR3 has 12 amino acids. Trimming removed 4 bases at V and 1 base at J, with 6 bases between. The CDR3, as DNA: TGTGCCAGCAGCCGGGAGTCCTACGAGCAGTACTTC. Its translation: CASSRESYEQYF. The whole variable domain, filled in from reference TRBV5-6 and TRBJ2-7, reads DAGVTQSPTHLIKTRGQQVTLRCSPKSGHDTVSWYQQALGQGPQFIFQYYEEEERQRGNFPDRFSGHQFPNYSSELNVNALLLGDSALYLCASSRESYEQYFGPGTRLTVT.

This clone came up once. The chain employs TRBV9 and TRBJ1-1; 7 bases are shared with TRBD1. This CDR3 is built from 14 residues. CDR1 is SGDLS and CDR2 is YYNGEE in the germline V gene. V lost 4 bases and J lost 0; bases outside the gene matches: 3. CDR3 amino acids: CASSPGQMNTEAFF. CDR3 DNA sequence: TGTGCCAGCAGCCCGGGACAGATGAACACTGAAGCTTTCTTT.

This chain joins TRBV7-2 and TRBJ1-6; no reliable D call. The CDR3 spans 14 residues. V lost 3 bases and J 6 bases, leaving 9 bases between the germline ends. The germline CDR1 and CDR2 sequences are SGHTA and FQGNSA. CDR3 nucleotide sequence: TGTGCCAGCAGCTTTTACAAGGGTAATTCACCCCTCCACTTT. It translates to CASSFYKGNSPLHF. Drawing the rest from reference TRBV7-2 and TRBJ1-6, the complete variable domain is GAGVSQSPSNKVTEKGKDVELRCDPISGHTALYWYRQSLGQGLEFLIYFQGNSAPDKSGLPSDRFSAERTGGSVSTLTIQRTQQEDSAVYLCASSFYKGNSPLHFGNGTRLTVT.

This rearrangement joins TRBV5-6 to TRBJ2-3, with a tentative D call TRBD2 (7 bases). The length of the CDR3 is 15 residues. Germline lookup yields CDR1 SGHDT and CDR2 YYEEEE. The V end was cut by 2 bases, the J end by 4 bases, with 14 bases between. The CDR3: CASSFASGGPDTQYF. Written as DNA, the CDR3 is TGTGCCAGCAGCTTCGCGTCGGGGGGCCCAGATACGCAGTATTTT. Supplemented by reference TRBV5-6 and TRBJ2-3, the full variable domain reads DAGVTQSPTHLIKTRGQQVTLRCSPKSGHDTVSWYQQALGQGPQFIFQYYEEEERQRGNFPDRFSGHQFPNYSSELNVNALLLGDSALYLCASSFASGGPDTQYFGPGTRLTVL.

J is TRBJ1-6 and V is TRBV30; tentative D call: TRBD1 (5 bases). Germline CDR1 GTSNPN, CDR2 SVGIG (reference sequence). Trimming pared 0 bases from V and 10 bases from J, leaving 10 bases between. This CDR3 contains 13 residues. Written as DNA, the CDR3 is TGTGCCTGGAGTGTACGGGGGAAATCACCCCTCCACTTT. Translating it yields CAWSVRGKSPLHF.

Written as DNA, the CDR3 is TGTGCCAGAGGACAGGGCAACTACGAGCAGTACTTC. Amino acid sequence: CARGQGNYEQYF. The J gene is TRBJ2-7, the V gene TRBV2; 8 bases align to TRBD1. Germline V CDR1 and CDR2: SNHLY, FYNNEI. V gave up 9 bases and J gave up 3 bases; unmatched junction bases: 4. CDR3 size: 12 residues.

This clone was seen repeatedly, ten times or more. The chain recombines TRBV10-3 with TRBJ1-5, with TRBD1 as a possible D gene (6 bases). CDR3 size: 14 residues. V dropped 3 bases and J dropped 6 bases, with 12 bases sitting between them. The V gene's germline CDR1 is ENHRY and CDR2 SYGVKD. The CDR3 DNA reads as TGTGCCATCAGTGACTCGGGGGGCAGTCAGCCCCAGCATTTT. Its protein product is CAISDSGGSQPQHF.

This clone was picked up one time. The gene calls are TRBV9 and TRBJ1-2; D gene unclear. Germline V gene data show CDR1 as SGDLS and CDR2 as YYNGEE. The V and J ends lost 3 bases and 8 bases respectively, with 8 bases between them. This CDR3 comprises 11 residues. CDR3 sequence (DNA): TGTGCCAGCAGCGCGAACGGAGGCTACACCTTC. Translated, it gives CASSANGGYTF.

This chain links TRBV30 with TRBJ1-6; D not certain. Germline V gene lookup returns CDR1 GTSNPN and CDR2 SVGIG (reference sequence). The CDR3 totals 15 residues. Trimming stripped 1 base from V and 2 bases from J, with 9 bases between. The CDR3 loop is CAWSEAGTYNSPLHF. The CDR3 nucleotides read TGTGCCTGGAGTGAAGCGGGAACCTATAATTCACCCCTCCACTTT.

Points on this clone: The identical CDR3 is also encoded by other nucleotide sequences in the sample. The chain is built from TRBV15 and TRBJ1-5; the D gene is possibly TRBD1 (6 bases). The V end was cut by 1 base, the J end by 6 bases, with 13 bases between. The CDR3 spans 15 residues. The germline V gene has CDR1 LNHNV and CDR2 YYDKDF (reference sequence). CDR3 bases: TGTGCCACCAGCAGAGTTGGGGGCTTGGGTCAGCCCCAGCATTTT. Protein: CATSRVGGLGQPQHF.

This sequence joins TRBV9 and TRBJ2-7, with D maybe TRBD1 (5 bases). The CDR3 contains 15 residues. The germline gives CDR1 SGDLS, CDR2 YYNGEE. V gave up 0 bases and J gave up 0 bases, with 10 bases separating them. This CDR3 reads CASSVDGTGSYEQYF. For the CDR3, the DNA is TGTGCCAGCAGCGTAGACGGTACAGGCTCCTACGAGCAGTACTTC.

This clone was seen only once. CDR3 DNA: TGTGCCAGCAGCTTGCTGGGACAGGGAATTGGGCCTGGCACAGATACGCAGTATTTT. Amino acid sequence: CASSLLGQGIGPGTDTQYF. The chain joins TRBV5-6 to TRBJ2-3; 9 bases match TRBD1. V lost 1 base, J lost 1 base, and 13 bases stayed unmatched. The CDR3 loop spans 19 amino acids. The germline V gene has CDR1 SGHDT and CDR2 YYEEEE. Using reference TRBV5-6 and TRBJ2-3 for the parts outside the CDR3, the full variable domain is DAGVTQSPTHLIKTRGQQVTLRCSPKSGHDTVSWYQQALGQGPQFIFQYYEEEERQRGNFPDRFSGHQFPNYSSELNVNALLLGDSALYLCASSLLGQGIGPGTDTQYFGPGTRLTVL.

The rearrangement links TRBV27 to TRBJ1-2; 7 nucleotides line up with TRBD1. The CDR3 has 15 amino acids. Per germline, CDR1 MNHEY and CDR2 SMNVEV (reference sequence). The trim removed 5 bases at V and 0 bases at J, leaving 6 bases unmatched. The CDR3 DNA reads as TGTGCCAGCAGTCTAAACAGGGGAGCTAACTATGGCTACACCTTC. Protein product: CASSLNRGANYGYTF.

V usage is TRBV29-1 and J usage is TRBJ1-1; D gene ambiguous. The CDR3 has 9 residues. Trimming stripped 4 bases from V and 6 bases from J, with 3 bases between. Germline values: CDR1 SQVTM, CDR2 ANQGSEA. CDR3: CSVGAEAFF. The CDR3 region has the DNA TGCAGCGTTGGGGCTGAAGCTTTCTTT.

This chain connects TRBV5-1 to TRBJ2-3; no clear D. The CDR3 loop spans 14 amino acids. CDR1 and CDR2 (germline): SGHRS, YFSETQ. Trimming took 0 bases from V and 1 from J, leaving 6 bases between them. The CDR3 bases are TGCGCCAGCAGCTTGGTTACCCGCACAGATACGCAGTATTTT. It specifies CASSLVTRTDTQYF.

This rearrangement joins TRBV30 to TRBJ2-3, with no clear D. Between the trimmed V and J ends, which lost 2 bases and 2 bases, there was a span of 8 bases. The CDR3 has 13 residues. CDR1 is GTSNPN and CDR2 is SVGIG in the germline V gene (reference sequence). The CDR3 nucleotides are TGTGCCTGGAGTTTGTTGTCCACAGATACGCAGTATTTT. Its protein is CAWSLLSTDTQYF.

The chain uses TRBV6-6 and TRBJ1-6; 9 bases are a match to TRBD1. The germline V gene encodes CDR1 MNHNY and CDR2 SVGAGI (reference sequence). The J segment lost 7 bases and the V segment lost 11 bases, leaving 6 bases of the junction unmatched. The CDR3 is made up of 13 amino acids. The DNA of the CDR3 is TGTGCCTCCCAGGACAGGGGAAATTCACCCCTCCACTTT. Translated, it gives CASQDRGNSPLHF.

This clone was counted only a few times. J is TRBJ1-2 and V is TRBV7-8; 8 bases agree with TRBD1. This CDR3 has 15 amino acids. Germline CDR1 and CDR2: SGHVS and FQNEAQ. V trimming: 5 bases; J trimming: 2 bases; junction bases outside the gene matches: 7. The CDR3 DNA sequence: TGTGCCAGCAGCGCCGATGGACAGGGAAACTATGGCTACACCTTC. This sequence encodes CASSADGQGNYGYTF.

This chain joins TRBV30 and TRBJ1-2; no reliable D call. Germline V lookup: CDR1 GTSNPN, CDR2 SVGIG (reference sequence). The CDR3 consists of 11 residues. Trimming took off 1 base at V and 5 bases at J, with 5 bases between the two ends. The DNA for the CDR3 is TGTGCCTGGAGTGCCTTGTATGGCTACACCTTC. Its protein is CAWSALYGYTF.

This clone was detected a few times. This sequence joins TRBV2 and TRBJ2-3; 7 bases fit TRBD2. With 6 bases clipped from V and 1 base from J, the junction kept 1 base outside the gene matches. Germline V gene sequence: CDR1 SNHLY, CDR2 FYNNEI. The CDR3 is 13 amino acids. CDR3 DNA sequence: TGTGCCAGCAGCCTAGCGGGCACAGATACGCAGTATTTT. Amino acids: CASSLAGTDTQYF.

This chain joins TRBV25-1 and TRBJ1-4; TRBD1 agrees at 9 bases. The V gene's germline CDR1 is MGHDK and CDR2 SYGVNS. V lost 8 bases to trimming and J lost 9 bases; unmatched junction nucleotides: 13. CDR3 length: 15 residues. CDR3 bases: TGTGCCAGCCTCCCCCCGGGACAGGGCAGGAAAAAACTGTTTTTT. Its translation is CASLPPGQGRKKLFF.

The genes are TRBV5-8 and TRBJ2-7; 8 bases match TRBD1. With 4 bases clipped from V and 6 bases from J, the junction kept 6 bases outside the gene matches. CDR3 length equals 13 residues. In germline, CDR1 is SGHTS, CDR2 YDEGEE. The CDR3 sequence is CASSRDRRFEQYF. The CDR3, as DNA: TGTGCCAGCAGCCGGGACAGGCGTTTCGAGCAGTACTTC.

V and J are TRBV25-1 and TRBJ2-1, with 7 bases lining up with TRBD1. V lost 2 bases, J lost 2 bases, and 0 bases stayed unmatched. Germline values: CDR1 MGHDK, CDR2 SYGVNS. The CDR3 is 14 amino acids. CDR3 in amino acids: CASSEQGAYNEQFF. The CDR3 DNA reads as TGTGCCAGCAGTGAACAGGGGGCCTACAATGAGCAGTTCTTC.

The chain has TRBV7-2 and TRBJ1-1, with D possibly TRBD1 on 6 matching bases. Germline V gene sequence: CDR1 SGHTA, CDR2 FQGNSA. The CDR3 has 14 residues. Trimming left V 5 bases short and J 5 bases short, with 15 bases between. CDR3 loop: CASSGPNRVTEAFF. The CDR3 nucleotides are TGTGCCAGCAGCGGACCGAACAGGGTTACTGAAGCTTTCTTT.

V usage is TRBV10-2 and J usage is TRBJ2-2; D possibly uses TRBD1 or TRBD2 (5 bases each). The V end was cut by 8 bases, the J end by 2 bases, with 9 bases between. This CDR3 is 13 amino acids long. Per the germline V gene, CDR1 is WSHSY and CDR2 is SAAADI. The CDR3 region has the DNA TGCGCCAGCGAGGGACCAAACACCGGGGAGCTGTTTTTT. Translating gives CASEGPNTGELFF.

The rearrangement links TRBV2 to TRBJ1-2, with D possibly matching TRBD1 (6 bases). The V gene's germline CDR1 is SNHLY and CDR2 FYNNEI. CDR3 length equals 14 residues. V shed 8 bases and J shed 4 bases, with 17 bases lying between them. Here the CDR3 reads CASGGGTGPYGYTF. CDR3 nucleotides: TGTGCCAGCGGGGGGGGCACAGGGCCCTATGGCTACACCTTC.

The rearrangement links TRBV5-1 to TRBJ1-6; the D is unclear. The germline V gene encodes CDR1 SGHRS and CDR2 YFSETQ. The CDR3 contains 17 residues. Trimming took off 4 bases at V and 7 bases at J, with 21 bases between the two ends. The CDR3 reads CASSPSGRTSHNSPLHF. The CDR3 nucleotides are TGCGCCAGCAGCCCGAGCGGGAGGACGTCTCACAATTCACCCCTCCACTTT. Full variable domain (rest looked up from reference TRBV5-1 and TRBJ1-6): KAGVTQTPRYLIKTRGQQVTLSCSPISGHRSVSWYQQTPGQGLQFLFEYFSETQRNKGNFPGRFSGRQFSNSRSEMNVSTLELGDSALYLCASSPSGRTSHNSPLHFGNGTRLTVT.

The table lists this clone with a few counts. The chain employs TRBV14 and TRBJ2-4, with no clear D. Germline-derived CDR1 and CDR2 are SGHDN and FVKESK. The CDR3 length is 17 residues. V lost 4 bases to trimming and J lost 0 bases, with 16 bases between them. As DNA, the CDR3 is TGTGCCAGCAGCCCAAGGACGTTCCGCCTAGCCAAAAACATTCAGTACTTC. Translated, it gives CASSPRTFRLAKNIQYF.

The chain has TRBV18 and TRBJ1-2; unclear D gene. V lost 3 bases, J lost 8 bases, and 13 bases lay in between. CDR1 and CDR2 from the germline V gene are KGHSH and LQKENI. The CDR3 is made up of 13 amino acids. CDR3 sequence (DNA): TGTGCCAGCTCACCGGGGAGGGTGCCCGGCTACACCTTC. Translation: CASSPGRVPGYTF. Drawing the rest from reference TRBV18 and TRBJ1-2, the complete variable domain is NAGVMQNPRHLVRRRGQEARLRCSPMKGHSHVYWYRQLPEEGLKFMVYLQKENIIDESGMPKERFSAEFPKEGPSILRIQQVVRGDSAAYFCASSPGRVPGYTFGSGTRLTVV.